These 9 T cell receptor beta chains were all obtained from the same sample, sequenced in a study of blood T cell repertoires in COVID-19. The method was immunoSEQ multiplex PCR; TCRdb's version includes in-frame clones alone and lacks a portion of them. Of 150,000 to 250,000 clones listed, roughly four fifths are singletons. The sample taken for sequencing was PBMCs or T cells enriched from blood (not recorded which). These receptors were collected from a man between 40 and 49 years old who had recovered from COVID-19.

V gene TRBV29-1 combines with J gene TRBJ1-2, with 8 bases fitting TRBD1. V trimming: 0 bases; J trimming: 6 bases; junction bases outside the gene matches: 3. Germline CDR1 reads SQVTM; CDR2 reads ANQGSEA. This CDR3 has 13 residues. Written as DNA, the CDR3 is TGCAGCGTTGAAGATCGACAGGGGCATGGCTACACCTTC. As protein: CSVEDRQGHGYTF.

CDR3 DNA sequence: TGCGCCCCCGGCCGGGGCAAAAACATTCAGTACTTC. Translated, it gives CAPGRGKNIQYF. The V gene is TRBV23-1, the J gene TRBJ2-4; tentatively, D is TRBD2 (5 bases). TRBV23-1 is an ORF, and what it does is uncertain. Trimming stripped 11 bases from V and 3 bases from J, with 11 bases between. The CDR3 extends over 12 amino acids.

The J gene is TRBJ1-1, the V gene TRBV7-2, with D possibly being TRBD1 (6 bases). Between the trimmed V and J ends, which lost 4 bases and 4 bases, there was a span of 13 bases. Per germline, CDR1 SGHTA and CDR2 FQGNSA. The CDR3 loop spans 14 amino acids. CDR3 bases: TGTGCCAGCAGCTCGCGACAGGTCCTCACTGAAGCTTTCTTT. As protein: CASSSRQVLTEAFF.

This sequence joins TRBV29-1 and TRBJ1-1; D is uncertain. This CDR3 region has 12 residues. Trimming left V 3 bases short and J 5 bases short, with 10 bases between. Germline V gene data show CDR1 as SQVTM and CDR2 as ANQGSEA. The CDR3 loop is CSVEGTSTEAFF. The CDR3 nucleotides are TGCAGCGTTGAGGGTACTAGTACTGAAGCTTTCTTT.

The gene calls are TRBV2 and TRBJ1-5; D is unclear. The V end lost 2 bases, the J end lost 0 bases, and 2 bases lay between the germline ends. The CDR3 totals 13 residues. Looked up from germline, CDR1 is SNHLY and CDR2 is FYNNEI. CDR3 in amino acids: CASSERSNQPQHF. DNA for the CDR3: TGTGCCAGCAGTGAACGTAGCAATCAGCCCCAGCATTTT. Based on the CDR3 plus reference TRBV2 and TRBJ1-5, the full variable domain is EPEVTQTPSHQVTQMGQEVILRCVPISNHLYFYWYRQILGQKVEFLVSFYNNEISEKSEIFDDQFSVERPDGSNFTLKIRSTKLEDSAMYFCASSERSNQPQHFGDGTRLSIL.

The chain couples TRBV27 to TRBJ1-1; no clear D gene. Per germline, CDR1 MNHEY and CDR2 SMNVEV (reference sequence). The V gene lost 7 bases and the J gene lost 5 bases, with 8 bases spanning the gap. The CDR3 totals 11 residues. In nucleotides, the CDR3 is TGTGCCAGCACTTCACGGACTGAAGCTTTCTTT. Encoded protein: CASTSRTEAFF.

The chain joins TRBV5-6 to TRBJ1-1, with TRBD1 matching over 8 bases. The germline gives CDR1 SGHDT, CDR2 YYEEEE. The CDR3 length is 15 residues. Trimming took 6 bases from V and 6 from J; bases not matched to a gene: 13. DNA for the CDR3: TGTGCCAGCAACCGAAAGTTAACAGGGGGGTCTGAAGCTTTCTTT. Translated: CASNRKLTGGSEAFF.

The rearrangement links TRBV6-2 or TRBV6-3 to TRBJ1-5; 8 bases are shared with TRBD1. J was trimmed by 3 bases and V by 5 bases; bases with no gene match: 18. The CDR3 covers 19 residues. The germline V gene encodes CDR1 MNHEY and CDR2 SVGEGT. The CDR3, as DNA: TGTGCCAGCAGTGCATACAGGGGGATGTCAACTAGTATCAATCAGCCCCAGCATTTT. It codes for CASSAYRGMSTSINQPQHF.

This clone was detected a few times. The chain uses TRBV10-1 and TRBJ1-1; possibly TRBD1 for D (6 bases). The CDR3 spans 17 residues. V lost 6 bases to trimming and J lost 6 bases, with 26 bases between them. Per the germline V gene, CDR1 is WNHNN and CDR2 is SYGVQD (reference sequence). The CDR3 region is CASSEHPIIQGSPEAFF. The DNA for the CDR3 is TGCGCCAGCAGCGAACATCCTATAATACAGGGAAGCCCTGAAGCTTTCTTT.